The present T cell receptor (beta chain) was sequenced within a study of blood T cell repertoires in COVID-19. The CDR3 extends over 15 amino acids. CDR1 and CDR2 (germline): MNHEY, SMNVEV (reference sequence). V dropped 1 base and J dropped 6; count of bases not matched to a gene: 6. Produced via immunoSEQ multiplex PCR; TCRdb's table is partial and in-frame only. Among some 120,000 clones listed, roughly four fifths were seen once. Membership in each cohort depended on participant-reported clinical history. Symptom resolution, clearance, or two negative PCRs marked donors in Cohort 3 as recovered. Sequenced material: PBMCs or T cells enriched from blood (not recorded which). The receptor comes from a young man who had recovered from COVID-19. The chain joins TRBV27 to TRBJ2-3; TRBD1 aligns across 8 bases. The CDR3 loop is CASSLLDRVFDTQYF. In DNA, the CDR3 is TGTGCCAGCAGTTTATTGGACAGGGTGTTTGATACGCAGTATTTT.